Listed below are T cell receptor beta chains from one sample, sequenced in a study of memory CD4+ T cells and cytomegalovirus serostatus. TCRdb's copy holds only in-frame clones and misses some; the assay was immunoSEQ multiplex PCR. The table has tens of thousands of clones, about 70% seen once. The sequenced material came from memory CD4+ T cells from blood. The source of these receptors is an adult in good health and CMV-seropositive. CDR3s include the opening cysteine and the closing phenylalanine or tryptophan. The order of the fields is clone size, J gene, V gene, D gene, CDR3 DNA, CDR3 protein. A D gene is named only where the DNA matches it firmly. Only some rows state a clone size, as once, few, many or a class for expanded clones.

. TRBJ2-2 TRBV28 TRBD1 TGTGCCAGCAGTTTAGGGGACAGAGAGACCGGGGAGCTGTTTTTT CASSLGDRETGELFF
few TRBJ2-6 TRBV27 . TGTGCCAGCAGATCCCCTTCCTCTGGGGCCAACGTCCTGACTTTC CASRSPSSGANVLTF
. TRBJ2-5 TRBV5-4 . TGTGCCAGCAGCTTAAGGGGGGGTGATGAGACCCAGTACTTC CASSLRGGDETQYF
. TRBJ1-1 TRBV9 . TGTGCCAGCAGCGTAGGAACCCAGAACACTGAAGCTTTCTTT CASSVGTQNTEAFF
. TRBJ1-1 TRBV10-3 TRBD1 TGTGCCATCAGGGGGACAGCCCCGAACACTGAAGCTTTCTTT CAIRGTAPNTEAFF
. TRBJ2-5 TRBV12-5 TRBD1 TGTGCTAGTGGAGGTGACAGGGGGGAGACCCAGTACTTC CASGGDRGETQYF
. TRBJ2-2 TRBV28 . TGTGCCAGCAGTCGTATTGGAGCCACCGGGGAGCTGTTTTTT CASSRIGATGELFF
. TRBJ2-5 TRBV11-2 . TGTGCCAGCAGCGAGACTCGAGGGGTGGAGACCCAGTACTTC CASSETRGVETQYF
. TRBJ2-1 TRBV9 TRBD2 TGTGCCAGCAGCGGGGGACTCGGCGGGAGGGTATACAATGAGCAGTTCTTC CASSGGLGGRVYNEQFF
. TRBJ1-1 TRBV7-3 . TGTGCCAGCACAAGTACCCCGGGGATTGAAGCTTTCTTT CASTSTPGIEAFF
. TRBJ2-6 TRBV5-6 . TGTGCCAGCAGCCCCCCCGGGCCTGGGGCCAACGTCCTGACTTTC CASSPPGPGANVLTF
. TRBJ1-5 TRBV7-2 . TGTGCCAGCAGCCTGTGGGCAGGGTACGATCAGCCCCAGCATTTT CASSLWAGYDQPQHF
. TRBJ2-1 TRBV27 TRBD2 TGTGCCAGCTCCGGACTAGCGGGAGGGGAAGATGAGCAGTTCTTC CASSGLAGGEDEQFF
. TRBJ1-1 TRBV19 . TGTGCCAGTAGTAACCAGGGTAGGGCTGAAGCTTTCTTT CASSNQGRAEAFF
. TRBJ2-3 TRBV30 . TGTGCCTGGAGTGAAGGGGATACGCAGTATTTT CAWSEGDTQYF
few TRBJ1-4 TRBV27 . TGTGCCAGCGGCCCCACCGGGCAAATAAAACTGTTTTTT CASGPTGQIKLFF
. TRBJ2-2 TRBV4-2 TRBD2 TGTGCCAGCAGCCAAGTGGCGCGACTAGCGGCCACCGGGGAGCTGTTTTTT CASSQVARLAATGELFF
. TRBJ1-2 TRBV27 . TGTGCCAGCAGTCCTAACAGGGTTGACTATGGCTACACCTTC CASSPNRVDYGYTF
. TRBJ1-1 TRBV7-8 . TGTGCCAGCAGCTTAGTAGTTGGGAGTAGTATGAACACTGAAGCTTTCTTT CASSLVVGSSMNTEAFF
. TRBJ2-3 TRBV5-1 TRBD2 TGCGCCAGCAGCCTCGGACTAGCGGAGTCAGATACGCAGTATTTT CASSLGLAESDTQYF
. TRBJ2-7 TRBV4-2 TRBD2 TGTGCCAGCAGCCCAAGCGATAGCGGGAGGACCTACGAGCAGTACTTC CASSPSDSGRTYEQYF
. TRBJ1-1 TRBV19 TRBD1 TGTGCCAGTACGAATTTGGACAGGTACACTGAAGCTTTCTTT CASTNLDRYTEAFF
. TRBJ2-7 TRBV15 . TGTGCCACCAGCAGAGATTATCAGCCCGAGCAGTACTTC CATSRDYQPEQYF
. TRBJ2-1 TRBV5-1 TRBD2 TGCGCCAGCAGATACCCTAGCGGTTACAATGAGCAGTTCTTC CASRYPSGYNEQFF
. TRBJ2-1 TRBV29-1 . TGCAGCGTTGTAGCGGTCCGTAATGAGCAGTTCTTC CSVVAVRNEQFF
once TRBJ1-2 TRBV19 TRBD1 TGTGCCAGTAAGGGGGGACAGGGAAACTATGGCTACACCTTC CASKGGQGNYGYTF
. TRBJ1-1 TRBV28 . TGTGCCAGCCTCTCGGGGCCGGGGAACACTGAAGCTTTCTTT CASLSGPGNTEAFF
. TRBJ2-1 TRBV5-4 . TGTGCCAGCAGCTTTCAGGGCCCTGAGCAGTTCTTC CASSFQGPEQFF
. TRBJ2-3 TRBV18 TRBD2 TGTGCCAGCTCACAAGGGCTAGCGGGAGATTATCCGCAGTATTTT CASSQGLAGDYPQYF